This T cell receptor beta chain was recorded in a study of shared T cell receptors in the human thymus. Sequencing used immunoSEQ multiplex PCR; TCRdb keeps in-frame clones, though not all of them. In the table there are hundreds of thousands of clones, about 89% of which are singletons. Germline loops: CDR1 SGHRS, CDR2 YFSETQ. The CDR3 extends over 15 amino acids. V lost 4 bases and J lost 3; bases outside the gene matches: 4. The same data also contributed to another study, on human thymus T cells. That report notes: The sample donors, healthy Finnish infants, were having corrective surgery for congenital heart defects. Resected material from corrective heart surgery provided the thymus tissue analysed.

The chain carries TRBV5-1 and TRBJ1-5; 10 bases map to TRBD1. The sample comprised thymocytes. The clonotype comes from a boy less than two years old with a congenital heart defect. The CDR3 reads CASSSGTGANQPQHF. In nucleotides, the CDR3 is TGCGCCAGCAGCAGCGGGACAGGGGCCAATCAGCCCCAGCATTTT.